This TCR beta chain was observed in a study of T cell clonality in common variable immunodeficiency. Study-wide findings and caveats: Fewer deletions and N-nucleotide insertions were reportedly seen in common variable immunodeficiency TCR beta sequences. CVID subjects showed higher TCRbeta clonality than healthy controls.

Both groups were predominantly of Caucasian heritage. Assay used: immunoSEQ multiplex PCR; TCRdb lists only in-frame clones, some missing. The table lists approximately 42,000 clones, with no singletons. Germline CDR1 is SNHLY and CDR2 is FYNNEI. Unmatched junction bases numbered 1, after V lost 6 bases and J lost 3 bases. This CDR3 region has 13 residues. In its sample, this clone was seen many times. Antigen specificity is unknown. The sequenced fragment ends 3 residues before the CDR3 boundary, so the rest is inferred from the germline J gene. V is TRBV2 and J is TRBJ2-5, with 10 bases fitting TRBD1. The source is a person between 18 and 70 years old in good health. Specimen: peripheral blood mononuclear cells. Partial CDR3 DNA: TGTGCCAGCAGGGGGACAGGGGAAGAGACC. Amino acid sequence: CASRGTGEET. The whole CDR3 region reads CASRGTGEETQYF. Looking up the rest from reference TRBV2 and TRBJ2-5 gives the full variable domain: EPEVTQTPSHQVTQMGQEVILRCVPISNHLYFYWYRQILGQKVEFLVSFYNNEISEKSEIFDDQFSVERPDGSNFTLKIRSTKLEDSAMYFCASRGTGEETQYFGPGTRLLVL.